This entry lists 4 T cell receptor beta chains sequenced from one sample in a study of T-cell reconstitution after alpha-beta-depleted transplantation in children (dated by TCRdb to 2016 to 2017). Library method: PCR. The reads were generated on an Illumina HiSeq 2500. To normalize quantification of the TCRbeta repertoire, the TCR libraries were built with molecular barcoding that relied on unique molecular identifiers. TCRdb itself trimmed the public reads at Q25 with fastp, ran MiXCR and retained productive beta chains. CDR3 protein sequences are deduplicated, and each keeps its most common genes and DNA. Across this sample there are 200,000 to 300,000 distinct CDR3 sequences, with roughly 8% seen only once. The ten largest clones capture roughly 5.8% of the sample. Taken with the paper, the label for treatment or condition translates to: allogeneic hematopoietic cell transplantation with graft depleted of TCRalphabeta T cells and CD19 B cells.

This sample comprised PBMCs, mostly from graft donor cells, obtained 180 days after TCRalphabeta/CD19-depleted stem cell transplant. Every receptor here comes from a male patient under 18 who had a stem cell transplant for acute lymphoblastic leukemia, so the T cells may come from the graft donor.

As concerns this clonotype: A read error may be the cause here, since a much bigger clone is one base away. The chain combines TRBV7-8 with TRBJ2-7, with TRBD1 as a possible D gene (6 bases). CDR1 is SGHVS and CDR2 is FQNEAQ in the germline V gene. Trimming took off 5 bases at V and 0 bases at J, with 17 bases between the two ends. The CDR3 extends over 16 amino acids. The chain's CDR3 is CASSPPLGALSYEQYF. The CDR3 DNA reads TGTGCCAGCAGCCCCCCGTTGGGGGCCCTCTCCTACGAGCAGTACTTC.

This clonotype came up many times. The gene calls are TRBV10-2 and TRBJ2-7; D gene unclear. CDR1 and CDR2 (germline): WSHSY, SAAADI. This CDR3 region has 16 residues. V lost 6 bases and J lost 2, with 20 bases in between. The CDR3 nucleotides are TGCGCCAGCAGACCCCGGTGGGCCAAGCGTCCCTACGAGCAGTACTTC. This encodes CASRPRWAKRPYEQYF.

In its sample, this clonotype was seen many times. The chain has TRBV12-3 or TRBV12-4 and TRBJ2-1; D is unclear. The germline V and J ends were trimmed by 2 bases and 0 bases, with 5 bases remaining between them. The CDR3 sequence is 14 residues long. As DNA, the CDR3 is TGTGCCAGCAGTTTAAGAACCTCCTACAATGAGCAGTTCTTC. It encodes CASSLRTSYNEQFF.

This clonotype was seen ten or more times. This sequence joins TRBV7-2 and TRBJ2-3; TRBD1 might be the D (6 bases). V was trimmed by 5 bases and J by 5 bases, leaving 14 bases between them. There are 14 residues in the CDR3. Germline CDR1 and CDR2: SGHTA and FQGNSA. Here the CDR3 reads CASSPGQSRDTQYF. The CDR3 DNA is TGTGCCAGCAGCCCCGGACAGTCCAGAGATACGCAGTATTTT.